The present TCR beta chain was sequenced within a study of T cells after yellow fever vaccination. Background on the study: The authors prepared low-cell-number fractions using SMART-Seq v4 Ultra Low Input.

Points from the study as a whole: After the booster, 96% of CD4 and roughly nine tenths of CD8 primary-response clones were re-detected. CD4 and CD8 compartments shared a small share of clonotypes.

This CDR3 has 15 residues. V lost 3 bases, J lost 4 bases, and 7 bases stayed unmatched. CDR1 and CDR2 (germline): SGHTA, FQGTGA. As to this clonotype: The antigen is unknown.

5'RACE template switching generated TCR cDNA, adding a universal primer site and UMIs. From the 5' RACE reads, TCRdb called clonotypes with MiXCR, one entry per CDR3 protein. The sample lists around 320,000 distinct CDR3 sequences, approximately 12% occurring once. This receptor was identified in a man younger than 30 who received the YFV17D yellow fever vaccine. Sequenced here: CD4+ T cells sorted from PBMCs, sampled 45 days after the yellow fever booster vaccination. V gene TRBV7-3 combines with J gene TRBJ1-2; 8 bases line up with TRBD1. Written as DNA, the CDR3 is TGTGCCAGCAGCTTGGGACAGGCAAGGAGCTATGGCTACACCTTC. This gives the protein CASSLGQARSYGYTF.